The present T cell receptor (beta chain) was sequenced within a study of identical twins. Findings of the study overall: In beta out-of-frame sequences, the excess sharing between twins was weaker.

The V gene's germline CDR1 is SEHNR and CDR2 FQNEAQ (reference sequence). With V trimmed by 1 base and J by 2 bases, 1 base remained unmatched. The CDR3 sequence is 15 residues long. The table lists this clonotype with many counts. Antigen unknown. TCRdb analysed the 5' RACE reads with MiXCR anew, one entry per CDR3 protein. The sample has roughly 750,000 distinct CDR3 sequences; over 20% are singletons. These data also formed part of another study, on T cells expressing NK-cell markers.

This receptor was obtained from a woman aged 18-30 years in good health. Sequencing was carried out using PBMCs. The rearrangement uses TRBV7-9 and TRBJ2-5; 10 bases line up with TRBD2. CDR3 region: CASSLGSGGQETQYF. DNA for the CDR3: TGTGCCAGCAGCTTAGGTAGCGGGGGGCAAGAGACCCAGTACTTC.